Following are 18 T cell receptor beta chains from one sample sequenced in a study of cytomegalovirus exposure and HLA in healthy donors. Produced via immunoSEQ multiplex PCR; TCRdb's table is partial and in-frame only. The data contain some 170,000 clones, nearly 90% of them singletons. Sequenced sample: PBMCs. The source is a woman aged 18 to 35 in good health and CMV-seropositive.

This chain uses TRBV27 with TRBJ2-3, with D possibly TRBD2 on 6 matching bases. Trimming took off 9 bases at V and 5 bases at J, with 15 bases between the two ends. Germline V gene sequence: CDR1 MNHEY, CDR2 SMNVEV (reference sequence). The CDR3 consists of 13 residues. CDR3 in amino acids: CASIAARRDTQYF. DNA of the CDR3: TGTGCCAGTATAGCGGCTCGGAGAGATACGCAGTATTTT.

V is TRBV19 and J is TRBJ2-3; D is perhaps TRBD1 (5 bases). The germline V gene has CDR1 LNHDA and CDR2 SQIVND (reference sequence). V lost 1 base, J lost 3 bases, and 8 bases lay in between. The CDR3 is made up of 14 amino acids. CDR3 nucleotide sequence: TGTGCCAGTAGTATAGCCAGGGATACAGATACGCAGTATTTT. This encodes CASSIARDTDTQYF.

The chain carries TRBV10-1 and TRBJ2-7; 12 bases fit TRBD2. Germline V gene data show CDR1 as WNHNN and CDR2 as SYGVQD (reference sequence). CDR3 length equals 17 residues. J gave up 5 bases and V 2 bases, and 10 bases lay outside the gene matches. CDR3 DNA: TGCGCCAGCAGTGAGGCTAGCGGGAGGGCCAGAAAAAACGAGCAGTACTTC. Protein sequence: CASSEASGRARKNEQYF.

This rearrangement joins TRBV30 to TRBJ2-5, with 7 bases that match TRBD1. V gave up 4 bases and J gave up 3 bases; unmatched junction bases: 5. CDR3 length equals 13 residues. CDR1 and CDR2 from the germline V gene are GTSNPN and SVGIG (reference sequence). CDR3 loop: CAWTTDREETQYF. The CDR3 region has the DNA TGTGCCTGGACGACAGACAGGGAAGAGACCCAGTACTTC.

The rearrangement links TRBV28 to TRBJ1-5, with D hard to call. V dropped 1 base and J dropped 7 bases, with 5 bases sitting between them. The germline V gene has CDR1 MDHEN and CDR2 SYDVKM. The length of the CDR3 is 12 residues. The CDR3 bases are TGTGCCAGCAGTTTATCGCTACAGCCCCAGCATTTT. This sequence encodes CASSLSLQPQHF.

The chain employs TRBV7-2 and TRBJ1-1; D not certain. This CDR3 region has 13 residues. In germline, CDR1 is SGHTA, CDR2 FQGNSA. The V gene lost 2 bases and the J gene lost 7 bases, with 11 bases spanning the gap. The CDR3 DNA is TGTGCCAGCAGCTTATTATTAGGAGGTGAAGCTTTCTTT. It codes for CASSLLLGGEAFF. The entire variable domain, with the rest obtained from reference TRBV7-2 and TRBJ1-1, is as follows: GAGVSQSPSNKVTEKGKDVELRCDPISGHTALYWYRQSLGQGLEFLIYFQGNSAPDKSGLPSDRFSAERTGGSVSTLTIQRTQQEDSAVYLCASSLLLGGEAFFGQGTRLTVV.

The chain is built from TRBV5-5 and TRBJ2-5; TRBD1 is a possible D gene (6 bases). Germline V gives CDR1 SGHKS, CDR2 YYEKEE (reference sequence). V dropped 0 bases and J dropped 7 bases, with 13 bases sitting between them. The CDR3 runs to 14 residues. This CDR3 reads CASSLGQPRGTQYF. CDR3 in DNA: TGTGCCAGCAGCTTGGGACAACCCAGGGGGACCCAGTACTTC.

The table lists this clone with a few counts. The chain links TRBV7-9 to TRBJ1-2, with 8 nucleotides matching TRBD1. The germline V gene encodes CDR1 SEHNR and CDR2 FQNEAQ (reference sequence). J was trimmed by 12 bases and V by 6 bases; bases with no gene match: 9. CDR3 size: 12 residues. The CDR3, as DNA: TGTGCCAGCAGGTCGGACAGGGTTGAAGACACCTTC. This gives the protein CASRSDRVEDTF.

The chain employs TRBV7-2 and TRBJ2-7; D unresolved. Trimming stripped 1 base from V and 3 bases from J, with 7 bases between. Per the germline V gene, CDR1 is SGHTA and CDR2 is FQGNSA. CDR3 size: 13 residues. The CDR3 nucleotides read TGTGCCAGCAGCTTAGTCTTAGACTACGAGCAGTACTTC. Translated, it gives CASSLVLDYEQYF.

This clone appeared once. The chain couples TRBV2 to TRBJ2-1; 12 bases align to TRBD2. The CDR3 totals 14 residues. J gave up 4 bases and V 10 bases, and 5 bases lay outside the gene matches. Germline lookup yields CDR1 SNHLY and CDR2 FYNNEI. CDR3 protein: CATSTSGRYNEQFF. DNA for the CDR3: TGTGCCACCTCGACTAGCGGGAGATACAATGAGCAGTTCTTC. The full variable domain, rest sourced from reference TRBV2 and TRBJ2-1, is EPEVTQTPSHQVTQMGQEVILRCVPISNHLYFYWYRQILGQKVEFLVSFYNNEISEKSEIFDDQFSVERPDGSNFTLKIRSTKLEDSAMYFCATSTSGRYNEQFFGPGTRLTVL.

This clone showed up just once. The chain has TRBV27 and TRBJ2-3; D perhaps matches TRBD1 (5 bases). In germline, CDR1 is MNHEY, CDR2 SMNVEV (reference sequence). The CDR3 covers 19 residues. V was pared by 5 bases and J by 0 bases, with 24 bases between. CDR3 protein: CASSPGWTNLILSTDTQYF. The CDR3 DNA reads as TGTGCCAGCAGTCCCGGTTGGACAAACCTTATACTGAGCACAGATACGCAGTATTTT.

This chain joins TRBV28 and TRBJ2-1, with D possibly matching TRBD2 (6 bases). V was pared by 3 bases and J by 8 bases, with 14 bases between. The germline V gene has CDR1 MDHEN and CDR2 SYDVKM. This CDR3 region has 14 residues. This CDR3 reads CASSFGGPVDEQFF. The CDR3 DNA reads TGTGCCAGCAGTTTTGGAGGGCCGGTAGATGAGCAGTTCTTC.

J is TRBJ1-1 and V is TRBV29-1; 7 bases line up with TRBD1. CDR1 and CDR2 (germline): SQVTM, ANQGSEA. The V segment lost 7 bases and the J segment 0 bases; nucleotides outside the gene matches: 8. The CDR3 covers 14 residues. In nucleotides, the CDR3 is TGCAGCGGGAAATTCGGGACAGTGAACACTGAAGCTTTCTTT. Its translation is CSGKFGTVNTEAFF.

The chain recombines TRBV6-1 with TRBJ2-1; 10 bases agree with TRBD1. Trimming cost V 5 bases and J 8 bases; bases outside gene matches: 9. The V gene's germline CDR1 is MNHNS and CDR2 SASEGT. The CDR3 runs 15 residues. CDR3 sequence reads: CASSSGQGGNDEQFF. CDR3 bases: TGTGCCAGCAGTTCTGGACAGGGGGGTAATGATGAGCAGTTCTTC.

The chain has TRBV19 and TRBJ1-5; D uncertain. Germline values: CDR1 LNHDA, CDR2 SQIVND (reference sequence). Trimming cost V 7 bases and J 3 bases, with 16 bases left between them. This CDR3 has 15 residues. CDR3: CASKDFGSLNQPQHF. The CDR3 nucleotides are TGTGCCAGTAAAGACTTTGGCAGCCTCAATCAGCCCCAGCATTTT.

In this sample, this clone turned up a few times. The V call is TRBV5-4, the J call TRBJ2-1; the D is unclear. The CDR3 covers 11 residues. The V end lost 5 bases, the J end lost 7 bases, and 7 bases lay between the germline ends. Germline V CDR1 and CDR2: SGHNT, YYREEE (reference sequence). The CDR3 reads CASSNANEQFF. Written as DNA, the CDR3 is TGTGCCAGCAGTAATGCGAATGAGCAGTTCTTC.

The genes are TRBV28 and TRBJ2-7; weak D call: TRBD1 (6 bases). V lost 4 bases, J lost 5 bases, and 12 bases lay in between. From germline, CDR1 is MDHEN and CDR2 SYDVKM. This CDR3 has 13 amino acids. CDR3 DNA sequence: TGTGCCAGCAGTTCGGGCAGGGGAGACGAGCAGTACTTC. This sequence encodes CASSSGRGDEQYF.

The chain joins TRBV7-2 to TRBJ2-7, with D hard to call. CDR3 length: 17 amino acids. Germline V CDR1 and CDR2: SGHTA, FQGNSA. Trimming took off 2 bases at V and 5 bases at J, with 22 bases between the two ends. The CDR3 is CASSLSYAVLSPHEQYF. CDR3 bases: TGTGCCAGCAGCTTATCTTACGCGGTCCTATCCCCCCACGAGCAGTACTTC.